Each of the 13 T cell receptor beta chains below was sequenced from the same sample in a study of shared clonotypes between healthy human individuals. Naive CD8 populations comprised CD45RO-negative cells positively selected for CCR7, excluding terminally differentiated effector memory CD45RA+ cells. Libraries were prepared by immunoSEQ multiplex PCR; TCRdb keeps only in-frame clonotypes and omits some of them. Of around 2.1 million clones listed, about 92% were seen once; the top ten hold approximately 1.7%. The specimen was naive CD8+ T cells from PBMCs. The receptors originated from a man in his late teens or twenties in good health. Some clones in this sample may be carry-over from other donors' samples.

This chain connects TRBV9 to TRBJ2-7; D is possibly TRBD1 (5 bases). This CDR3 spans 16 amino acids. The V and J ends lost 4 bases and 6 bases respectively, with 23 bases between them. CDR1 SGDLS and CDR2 YYNGEE come from the germline V gene. This chain's CDR3 is CASSPHSVTAIREQYF. DNA for the CDR3: TGTGCCAGCAGCCCTCATAGTGTGACAGCAATTCGCGAGCAGTACTTC.

This sequence joins TRBV7-9 and TRBJ2-5, with a weak D call TRBD2 (7 bases). Trimming cost V 0 bases and J 6 bases, with 8 bases left between them. The CDR3 covers 13 residues. Germline V CDR1 and CDR2: SEHNR, FQNEAQ (reference sequence). The CDR3 region is CASSLARGQTQYF. The DNA for the CDR3 is TGTGCCAGCAGCTTAGCGCGGGGGCAGACCCAGTACTTC.

The J gene is TRBJ2-1, the V gene TRBV11-2; 12 bases match TRBD2. Germline values: CDR1 SGHAT, CDR2 FQNNGV. There are 16 residues in the CDR3. The V gene end was trimmed by 5 bases and the J gene end by 2 bases; junction bases not matched to a gene: 4. Here the CDR3 DNA reads TGTGCCAGCAGCCCTAGGACTAGCGGGACCTACAATGAGCAGTTCTTC. This encodes CASSPRTSGTYNEQFF.

The rearrangement uses TRBV19 and TRBJ1-4; TRBD1 matches at 9 bases. Germline CDR1 reads LNHDA; CDR2 reads SQIVND (reference sequence). The CDR3 loop spans 15 amino acids. V gave up 5 bases and J gave up 6 bases; unmatched junction bases: 7. This CDR3 reads CASSFRDRVYEKLFF. As DNA, the CDR3 is TGTGCCAGTAGTTTCCGGGACAGGGTATATGAAAAACTGTTTTTT.

The chain is built from TRBV9 and TRBJ2-7; D is unresolved. The germline V gene has CDR1 SGDLS and CDR2 YYNGEE. The V end lost 0 bases, the J end lost 2 bases, and 9 bases lay between the germline ends. The CDR3 is 14 amino acids. CDR3 amino acids: CASSVGKATYEQYF. The CDR3 DNA sequence: TGTGCCAGCAGCGTAGGGAAAGCCACCTACGAGCAGTACTTC.

Turning to this clone: This same CDR3 is encoded by further DNA sequences in the sample. The chain is built from TRBV7-9 and TRBJ2-7; D is possibly TRBD1 (6 bases). CDR1 and CDR2 (germline): SEHNR, FQNEAQ (reference sequence). V shed 4 bases and J shed 7 bases, with 8 bases lying between them. The CDR3 is 11 amino acids. CDR3 nucleotides: TGTGCCAGCAGCTCCACAGGGGAGCAGTACTTC. Amino acid sequence: CASSSTGEQYF.

This chain links TRBV7-6 with TRBJ1-2; TRBD1 matches at 7 bases. This CDR3 contains 16 residues. Per germline, CDR1 SGHVS and CDR2 FNYEAQ. V lost 0 bases, J lost 5 bases, and 9 bases stayed unmatched. The CDR3, as DNA: TGTGCCAGCAGCTTAGCGCCACAGGGGCAATTGTATGGCTACACCTTC. This sequence encodes CASSLAPQGQLYGYTF.

The rearrangement joins TRBV28 to TRBJ2-2, with 14 bases that match TRBD2. This CDR3 is built from 19 residues. The germline gives CDR1 MDHEN, CDR2 SYDVKM. V gave up 5 bases and J gave up 7 bases; unmatched junction bases: 15. CDR3 residues: CASSLGLAGEDYYSGELFF. CDR3 in DNA: TGTGCCAGCAGTCTGGGACTAGCGGGAGAGGATTATTACAGCGGGGAGCTGTTTTTT.

This chain joins TRBV27 and TRBJ1-2; possible D gene TRBD1, 6 bases. There are 13 residues in the CDR3. V gave up 3 bases and J gave up 5 bases, with 10 bases separating them. Germline lookup yields CDR1 MNHEY and CDR2 SMNVEV (reference sequence). The CDR3 sequence: CASSLTGWYGYTF. CDR3 nucleotide sequence: TGTGCCAGCAGTTTGACAGGATGGTATGGCTACACCTTC.

Concerning this clone itself: The sample holds other DNA sequences that translate to the same CDR3. J is TRBJ2-3 and V is TRBV9; 8 nucleotides align to TRBD2. The germline V gene encodes CDR1 SGDLS and CDR2 YYNGEE. The CDR3 consists of 15 residues. Trimming removed 0 bases from V and 3 bases from J; junction bases left unmatched: 3. This CDR3 is CASSVEGGRTDTQYF. In DNA, the CDR3 is TGTGCCAGCAGCGTAGAGGGCGGGAGGACAGATACGCAGTATTTT.

With regard to this clone: Other DNA sequences within the sample encode an identical CDR3. V usage is TRBV27 and J usage is TRBJ2-7, with 7 bases fitting TRBD2. The CDR3 is 14 residues long. Germline V gene sequence: CDR1 MNHEY, CDR2 SMNVEV (reference sequence). V shed 3 bases, J shed 4 bases, and the junction held 6 bases outside the gene matches. CDR3 DNA: TGTGCCAGCAGTTTGGGCGGGAGTGGGTACGAGCAGTACTTC. Amino acid sequence: CASSLGGSGYEQYF.

The chain employs TRBV4-3 and TRBJ2-3; TRBD1 might be the D (7 bases). The CDR3 is 16 amino acids. Germline V CDR1 and CDR2: LGHNA, YSLEER. V gave up 0 bases and J gave up 4 bases, with 14 bases separating them. CDR3 bases: TGCGCCAGCAGCCAAGAGGGCAGGGGGGCCCCAGATACGCAGTATTTT. It yields the protein CASSQEGRGAPDTQYF.

The V and J genes are TRBV10-2 and TRBJ1-1; tentative D call: TRBD1 (6 bases). The CDR3 totals 13 residues. V was trimmed by 11 bases and J by 1 base, leaving 14 bases between them. Per the germline V gene, CDR1 is WSHSY and CDR2 is SAAADI. This CDR3 reads CASRGQENTEAFF. CDR3 in DNA: TGCGCCTCCCGGGGGCAGGAGAACACTGAAGCTTTCTTT.